This passage covers 15 T cell receptor beta chains from one sample sequenced in a study of T cell responses to AZD1222 COVID-19 vaccine. Sequenced by immunoSEQ multiplex PCR; TCRdb stores in-frame clones only, minus some. This sample has about 110,000 clones, with about 90% found just once. The sequenced sample was peripheral blood, obtained on day 0 of AZD1222 vaccination. These TCRs come from an adult in good health.

The J gene is TRBJ1-2, the V gene TRBV5-6; maybe TRBD1 (5 bases). Germline V gene data show CDR1 as SGHDT and CDR2 as YYEEEE. The CDR3 totals 15 residues. V lost 7 bases and J 4 bases, leaving 20 bases between the germline ends. The CDR3, as DNA: TGTGCCAGCGGCGTTGTGGGGCCTTGGCCCTATGGCTACACCTTC. It yields the protein CASGVVGPWPYGYTF.

Only one count was recorded for this clone. The rearrangement joins TRBV3-1 (or the pseudogene TRBV3-2) to TRBJ2-2; D not certain. The germline V gene encodes CDR1 LGHDT and CDR2 YNNKEL (reference sequence). The CDR3 is 13 amino acids. V was shortened by 4 bases and J by 6 bases, with 9 bases between the two germline ends. In DNA form, the CDR3 reads TGTGCCAGCAGCCGAGTAGCAGCCGGGGAGCTGTTTTTT. Amino acids: CASSRVAAGELFF.

The chain joins TRBV2 to TRBJ2-7; 11 nucleotides align to TRBD2. CDR1 SNHLY and CDR2 FYNNEI come from the germline V gene. The length of the CDR3 is 16 residues. V lost 1 base to trimming and J lost 7 bases; unmatched junction nucleotides: 9. CDR3 sequence: CASSEVPSGGPKEQYF. The CDR3 nucleotides read TGTGCCAGCAGTGAAGTACCTAGCGGGGGGCCAAAAGAGCAGTACTTC.

The chain recombines TRBV5-6 with TRBJ2-7, with D uncertain. CDR3 size: 11 residues. Trimming removed 4 bases from V and 3 bases from J, with 5 bases in between. CDR1 and CDR2 from the germline V gene are SGHDT and YYEEEE. CDR3 loop: CASSTDYEQYF. CDR3 DNA sequence: TGTGCCAGCAGCACCGACTACGAGCAGTACTTC.

The chain has TRBV3-1 (or the pseudogene TRBV3-2) and TRBJ2-7, with TRBD1 matching 10 bases. Germline lookup yields CDR1 LGHDT and CDR2 YNNKEL (reference sequence). V trimming: 2 bases; J trimming: 6 bases; junction bases outside the gene matches: 13. CDR3 length equals 17 residues. The CDR3 DNA reads TGTGCCAGCAGCCAACGCTCTGCGGGGACAGGGGCCGGCGAGCAGTACTTC. It yields the protein CASSQRSAGTGAGEQYF.

The V gene is TRBV30, the J gene TRBJ1-1, with D uncertain. Deletions cut 3 bases from V and 6 bases from J, with 11 bases between. This CDR3 has 12 amino acids. Germline assignment: CDR1 GTSNPN and CDR2 SVGIG (reference sequence). The CDR3 nucleotides are TGTGCCTGGAGCCCACGAGGCTCTGAAGCTTTCTTT. Amino acid sequence: CAWSPRGSEAFF.

The chain is built from TRBV7-9 and TRBJ2-2; perhaps TRBD2 as D (6 bases). The V end was cut by 5 bases, the J end by 0 bases, with 10 bases between. Germline V lookup: CDR1 SEHNR, CDR2 FQNEAQ (reference sequence). This CDR3 spans 15 amino acids. The CDR3 protein is CASSLSGANTGELFF. CDR3 sequence (DNA): TGTGCCAGCAGCCTTAGCGGAGCGAACACCGGGGAGCTGTTTTTT.

The genes are TRBV7-6 and TRBJ1-5; 9 bases line up with TRBD1. V was clipped by 4 bases and J by 1 base; unmatched bases: 11. This CDR3 has 18 residues. Germline CDR1 SGHVS, CDR2 FNYEAQ. The CDR3 sequence: CASSSTPGQGPSNQPQHF. DNA of the CDR3: TGTGCCAGCAGCTCTACTCCGGGACAGGGCCCCAGCAATCAGCCCCAGCATTTT. The variable domain in full, completed from reference TRBV7-6 and TRBJ1-5, reads GAGVSQSPRYKVTKRGQDVALRCDPISGHVSLYWYRQALGQGPEFLTYFNYEAQQDKSGLPNDRFSAERPEGSISTLTIQRTEQRDSAMYRCASSSTPGQGPSNQPQHFGDGTRLSIL.

Only one count was recorded for this clone. The chain carries TRBV30 and TRBJ1-1; perhaps TRBD1 as D (5 bases). From germline, CDR1 is GTSNPN and CDR2 SVGIG (reference sequence). The V and J ends lost 2 bases and 4 bases respectively, with 20 bases between them. There are 16 residues in the CDR3. Here the CDR3 DNA reads TGTGCCTGGAGTATAGGAGGGGTTTCCGGGGGCACTGAAGCTTTCTTT. It specifies CAWSIGGVSGGTEAFF.

This clone was picked up one time. The V call is TRBV3-1 (or the pseudogene TRBV3-2), the J call TRBJ1-6, with D unclear. The CDR3 length is 12 residues. V lost 1 base to trimming and J lost 9 bases, with 4 bases between them. Germline V gene sequence: CDR1 LGHDT, CDR2 YNNKEL (reference sequence). CDR3 residues: CASSQGSSPLHF. CDR3 nucleotides: TGTGCCAGCAGCCAAGGGTCTTCACCCCTCCACTTT.

The rearrangement links TRBV4-3 to TRBJ1-2, with D perhaps matching TRBD1 (5 bases). Germline CDR1 and CDR2: LGHNA and YSLEER. CDR3 length: 13 amino acids. The V gene lost 2 bases and the J gene lost 6 bases, with 10 bases spanning the gap. The CDR3 protein is CASSQSGEDGYTF. Here the CDR3 DNA reads TGCGCCAGCAGCCAATCGGGGGAGGATGGCTACACCTTC.

V gene TRBV7-9 combines with J gene TRBJ1-1; 10 bases align to TRBD1. V trimming: 1 base; J trimming: 0 bases; junction bases outside the gene matches: 8. CDR3 length equals 18 residues. In germline, CDR1 is SEHNR, CDR2 FQNEAQ (reference sequence). CDR3 DNA: TGTGCCAGCAGCTTAGTTAGGGGGACAGGGGTCATGAACACTGAAGCTTTCTTT. Translated: CASSLVRGTGVMNTEAFF.

The V call is TRBV12-3 or TRBV12-4, the J call TRBJ1-5, with a weak D call TRBD1 (5 bases). CDR3 length: 13 residues. V was clipped by 3 bases and J by 5 bases, with 8 bases between them. The CDR3 bases are TGTGCCAGCAGTTTTGGAGGGGATCAGCCCCAGCATTTT. This gives the protein CASSFGGDQPQHF.

This chain connects TRBV4-1 to TRBJ2-1; TRBD2 aligns across 12 bases. Germline trimming cut 1 base from V and 5 bases from J; bases unmatched to any gene: 9. CDR1 and CDR2 from the germline V gene are MGHRA and YSYEKL. This CDR3 is 18 amino acids long. CDR3: CASSQAELAGGRDNEQFF. The DNA of the CDR3 is TGCGCCAGCAGCCAAGCGGAGCTAGCGGGGGGGCGGGACAATGAGCAGTTCTTC.

The chain joins TRBV11-2 to TRBJ2-5, with 7 bases matching TRBD2. Germline loops: CDR1 SGHAT, CDR2 FQNNGV. There are 16 residues in the CDR3. Trimming removed 1 base from V and 1 base from J; junction bases left unmatched: 6. For the CDR3, the DNA is TGTGCCAGCAGCTTAGGGGGGGGAGGGTTCCAAGAGACCCAGTACTTC. Protein sequence: CASSLGGGGFQETQYF.